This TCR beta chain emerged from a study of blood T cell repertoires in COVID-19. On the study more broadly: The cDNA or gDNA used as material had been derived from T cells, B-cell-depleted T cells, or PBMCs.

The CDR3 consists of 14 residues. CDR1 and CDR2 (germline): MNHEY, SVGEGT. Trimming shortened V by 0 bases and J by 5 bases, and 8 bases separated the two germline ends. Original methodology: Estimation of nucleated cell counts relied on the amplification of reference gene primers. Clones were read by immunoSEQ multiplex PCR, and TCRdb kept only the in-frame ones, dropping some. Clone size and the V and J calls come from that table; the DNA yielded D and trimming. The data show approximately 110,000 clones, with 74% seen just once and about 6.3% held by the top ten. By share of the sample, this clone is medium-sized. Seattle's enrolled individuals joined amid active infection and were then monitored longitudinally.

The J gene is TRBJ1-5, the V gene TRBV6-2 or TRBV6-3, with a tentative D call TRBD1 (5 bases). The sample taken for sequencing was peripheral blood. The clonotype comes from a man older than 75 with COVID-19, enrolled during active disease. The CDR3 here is CASSYSDTYQPQHF. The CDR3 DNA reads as TGTGCCAGCAGTTACTCGGACACTTATCAGCCCCAGCATTTT.